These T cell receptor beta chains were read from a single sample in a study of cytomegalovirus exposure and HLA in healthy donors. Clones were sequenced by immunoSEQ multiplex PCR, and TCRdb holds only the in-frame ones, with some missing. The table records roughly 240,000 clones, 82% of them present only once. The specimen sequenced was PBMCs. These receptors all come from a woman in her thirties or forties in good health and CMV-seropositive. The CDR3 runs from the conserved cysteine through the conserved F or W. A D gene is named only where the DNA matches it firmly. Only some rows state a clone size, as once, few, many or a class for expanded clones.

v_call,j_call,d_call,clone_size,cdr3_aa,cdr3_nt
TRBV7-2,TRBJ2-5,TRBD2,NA,CASSLGSSGSAKTQYF,TGTGCCAGCAGCTTAGGGTCCAGCGGGAGTGCAAAGACCCAGTACTTC
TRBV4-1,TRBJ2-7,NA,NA,CASSRGPQGNYEQYF,TGCGCCAGCAGCCGCGGACCCCAGGGGAATTACGAGCAGTACTTC
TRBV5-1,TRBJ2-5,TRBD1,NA,CASSFTPGTGEETQYF,TGCGCCAGCAGCTTTACCCCCGGGACAGGGGAGGAGACCCAGTACTTC
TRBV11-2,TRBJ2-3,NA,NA,CASSLIGGRTDTQYF,TGTGCCAGCAGCTTAATAGGGGGACGCACAGATACGCAGTATTTT
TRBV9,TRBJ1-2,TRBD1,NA,CASTLGGGQGDGYTF,TGTGCCAGCACCCTCGGAGGGGGACAGGGGGATGGCTACACCTTC
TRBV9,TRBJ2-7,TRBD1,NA,CAIRDRGHEQYF,TGTGCCATCCGGGACAGGGGGCACGAGCAGTACTTT
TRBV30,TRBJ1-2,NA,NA,CAWSGVNYGYTF,TGTGCCTGGTCGGGAGTTAACTATGGCTACACCTTC
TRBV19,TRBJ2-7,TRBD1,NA,CASSTRQGRTYEQYF,TGTGCCAGTAGTACCCGACAGGGTAGAACCTACGAGCAGTACTTC
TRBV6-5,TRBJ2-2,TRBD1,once,CASRLGDSPTGELFF,TGTGCCAGCAGATTAGGGGACAGCCCCACCGGGGAGCTGTTTTTT
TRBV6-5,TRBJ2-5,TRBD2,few,CASSRGGAGQETQYF,TGTGCCAGCAGTCGCGGGGGGGCGGGACAAGAGACCCAGTACTTC
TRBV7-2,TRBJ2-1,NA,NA,CASSRGSSYNEQFF,TGTGCCAGCAGCCGAGGTAGCTCCTACAATGAGCAGTTCTTC
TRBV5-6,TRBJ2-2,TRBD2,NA,CASSLGLAGVGHTGELFF,TGTGCCAGCAGCTTGGGACTAGCGGGAGTTGGTCACACCGGGGAGCTGTTTTTT
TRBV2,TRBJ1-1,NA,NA,CASRRDSNTEAFF,TGTGCCAGCAGGCGAGACAGTAACACTGAAGCTTTCTTT
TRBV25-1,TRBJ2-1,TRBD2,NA,CASSEYKASGRVYNEQFF,TGTGCCAGCAGTGAATATAAAGCTAGCGGGAGGGTCTACAATGAGCAGTTCTTC
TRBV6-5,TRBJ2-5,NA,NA,CASSWSGFQETQYF,TGTGCCAGCAGTTGGAGCGGTTTCCAAGAGACCCAGTACTTC
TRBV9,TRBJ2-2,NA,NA,CASSVGGTGELFF,TGTGCCAGCAGCGTAGGGGGGACTGGGGAGCTGTTTTTT
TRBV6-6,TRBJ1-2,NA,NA,CASSGEYGYTF,TGTGCCAGCAGTGGGGAGTACGGCTACACCTTC
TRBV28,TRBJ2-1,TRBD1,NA,CASSPQGAYNEQFF,TGTGCCAGCAGCCCTCAGGGGGCGTACAATGAGCAGTTCTTC
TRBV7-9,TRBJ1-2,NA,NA,CASSVDSSGYTF,TGTGCCAGCAGCGTGGACAGCTCGGGCTACACCTTC
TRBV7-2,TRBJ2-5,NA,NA,CASSQTYLGQETQYF,TGTGCCAGCAGCCAGACATACTTAGGTCAAGAGACCCAGTACTTC
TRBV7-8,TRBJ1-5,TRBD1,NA,CASSTWTGGFNQPQHF,TGTGCCAGCAGCACATGGACAGGGGGCTTCAATCAGCCCCAGCATTTT
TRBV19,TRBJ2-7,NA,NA,CASSTVAGSYEQYF,TGTGCCAGTAGTACGGTGGCAGGGTCGTACGAGCAGTACTTC
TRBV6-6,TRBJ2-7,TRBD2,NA,CASSLPPGRGTSEQYF,TGTGCCAGCAGCCTCCCTCCAGGGCGGGGGACCTCCGAGCAGTACTTC
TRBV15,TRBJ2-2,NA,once,CATSRVSPDTGELFF,TGTGCCACCAGCAGAGTATCTCCAGACACCGGGGAGCTGTTTTTT
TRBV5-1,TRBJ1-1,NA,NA,CASSFHRTNTEAFF,TGCGCCAGCAGCTTTCACAGGACGAACACTGAAGCTTTCTTT
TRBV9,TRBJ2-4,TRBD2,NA,CASSVARGGNKNIQYF,TGTGCCAGCAGCGTAGCTAGGGGAGGGAATAAAAACATTCAGTACTTC
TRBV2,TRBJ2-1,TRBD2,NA,CASSGRGGSRDEQFF,TGTGCCAGCTCCGGGAGAGGCGGGAGTAGGGATGAGCAGTTCTTC
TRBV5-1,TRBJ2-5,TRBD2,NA,CASSTGLAGVRETQYF,TGCGCCAGCAGCACGGGACTAGCGGGAGTAAGAGAGACCCAGTACTTC
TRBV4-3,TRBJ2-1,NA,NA,CASSQDRRVPPNEQFF,TGCGCCAGCAGCCAAGATCGGAGGGTCCCGCCCAATGAGCAGTTCTTC
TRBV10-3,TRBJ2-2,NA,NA,CAINNGQMNTGELFF,TGTGCCATCAACAACGGACAGATGAACACCGGGGAGCTGTTTTTT
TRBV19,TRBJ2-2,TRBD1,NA,CASTIAEGASGELFF,TGTGCCAGTACCATCGCCGAGGGGGCTTCCGGGGAGCTGTTTTTT
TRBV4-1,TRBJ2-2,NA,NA,CASSQDPSRGENTGELFF,TGCGCCAGCAGCCAAGATCCGAGCAGGGGGGAGAACACCGGGGAGCTGTTTTTT
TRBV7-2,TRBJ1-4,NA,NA,CASSSATNEKLFF,TGTGCCAGCAGCTCAGCAACTAATGAAAAACTGTTTTTT
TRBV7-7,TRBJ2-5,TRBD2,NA,CARTSGSLKTQYF,TGTGCCCGGACTAGCGGGAGTCTGAAGACCCAGTACTTC
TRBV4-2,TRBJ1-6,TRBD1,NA,CASSRNDRDNSPLHF,TGTGCCAGCAGCCGCAATGACAGGGATAATTCACCCCTCCACTTT
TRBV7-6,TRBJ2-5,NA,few,CASGRNEGETQYF,TGTGCCAGCGGCCGGAATGAGGGCGAGACCCAGTACTTC
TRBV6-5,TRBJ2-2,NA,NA,CASSPGGAWGELFF,TGTGCCAGCTCCCCCGGAGGGGCCTGGGGGGAGCTGTTTTTT
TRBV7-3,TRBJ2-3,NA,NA,CASSLEASTDTQYF,TGTGCCAGCAGCTTAGAGGCTAGCACAGATACGCAGTATTTT
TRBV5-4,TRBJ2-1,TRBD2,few,CASSLEASGRNEQFF,TGTGCCAGCAGCTTGGAGGCTAGCGGAAGGAATGAGCAGTTCTTC
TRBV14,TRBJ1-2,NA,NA,CASSQDLGQAVYGYTF,TGTGCCAGCAGCCAAGATTTAGGACAAGCAGTTTATGGCTACACCTTC
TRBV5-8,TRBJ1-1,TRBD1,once,CASSLGTGGTEAFF,TGTGCCAGCAGCTTGGGTACAGGGGGCACTGAAGCTTTCTTT
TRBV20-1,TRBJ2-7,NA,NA,CSARRTGEQYF,TGCAGTGCTAGGAGAACGGGGGAGCAGTACTTC
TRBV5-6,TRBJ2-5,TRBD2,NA,CASSPLSGSLQETQYF,TGTGCCAGCAGCCCGCTTAGCGGGAGCCTCCAAGAGACCCAGTACTTC
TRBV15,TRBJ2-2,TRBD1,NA,CATSSLQAPPTGGDLTGELFF,TGTGCCACCAGCAGTCTCCAAGCCCCTCCTACAGGGGGCGATTTGACCGGGGAGCTGTTTTTT
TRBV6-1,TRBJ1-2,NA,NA,CASSVEQANYGYTF,TGTGCCAGCAGTGTGGAACAGGCTAACTATGGCTACACCTTC
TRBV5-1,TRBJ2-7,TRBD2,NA,CASSHRGGGTYEQYF,TGCGCCAGCAGTCATAGGGGCGGGGGGACCTACGAGCAGTACTTC
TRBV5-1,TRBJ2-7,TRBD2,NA,CASSLGSSGSYEQYF,TGCGCCAGCAGCTTGGGTTCTAGCGGGTCTTACGAGCAGTACTTC
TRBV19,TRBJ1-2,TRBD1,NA,CASSMGQGYGYTF,TGTGCCAGTAGCATGGGACAGGGATATGGCTACACCTTC